The rows below give T cell receptor beta chains drawn from one sample of a study of CD8+CD57+ T cells in acquired aplastic anemia. TCRdb processed the reads anew with MiXCR; each CDR3 protein has one entry. This sample has roughly 220,000 distinct CDR3 sequences, with 65% found just once. The sample consisted of sorted CD4+, CD8+, or CD8+CD57+ T cells (not recorded which) from PBMCs. All receptors come from a human donor with aplastic anemia. The CDR3 runs from the conserved cysteine through the conserved F or W. Each record gives: V gene, D gene, J gene, clone size, CDR3 length, CDR3 protein, CDR3 DNA. The D gene is left open where the match is weak. A clone size is listed for some rows: how often the clone was seen (once, few, many), or a class if it is expanded.

V gene: TRBV7-7
D gene: .
J gene: TRBJ2-5
clone size: few
CDR3 length: 16
CDR3 protein: CASSLGEARIQETQYF
CDR3 DNA: TGTGCTAGCAGCTTAGGTGAAGCACGGATACAAGAGACCCAGTACTTC

V gene: TRBV19
D gene: .
J gene: TRBJ1-6
clone size: .
CDR3 length: 17
CDR3 protein: CASSMGRKGVYNSPLHF
CDR3 DNA: TGTGCCAGTAGTATGGGTAGAAAAGGGGTCTATAATTCACCCCTCCACTTT

V gene: TRBV7-8
D gene: TRBD2
J gene: TRBJ2-4
clone size: many
CDR3 length: 17
CDR3 protein: CASSLTLAGGRGNIQYF
CDR3 DNA: TGTGCCAGCAGCTTAACGCTAGCGGGGGGCCGGGGAAACATTCAGTACTTC

V gene: TRBV5-1
D gene: .
J gene: TRBJ2-5
clone size: .
CDR3 length: 13
CDR3 protein: CASSLNFEETQYF
CDR3 DNA: TGCGCCAGCAGCCTCAACTTTGAAGAGACCCAGTACTTC

V gene: TRBV7-2
D gene: .
J gene: TRBJ1-6
clone size: .
CDR3 length: 15
CDR3 protein: CASSLQVLFNSPLHF
CDR3 DNA: TGTGCCAGCAGCTTGCAGGTACTGTTCAATTCACCCCTCCACTTT

V gene: TRBV20-1
D gene: .
J gene: TRBJ1-2
clone size: once
CDR3 length: 13
CDR3 protein: CSARAGDNYGYTF
CDR3 DNA: TGCAGTGCTAGAGCGGGGGATAACTATGGCTACACCTTC

V gene: TRBV20-1
D gene: .
J gene: TRBJ2-3
clone size: few
CDR3 length: 12
CDR3 protein: CSARGQTDTQYF
CDR3 DNA: TGCAGTGCTAGGGGACAAACAGATACGCAGTATTTT

V gene: TRBV20-1
D gene: .
J gene: TRBJ2-5
clone size: .
CDR3 length: 13
CDR3 protein: CSARDDFVETQYF
CDR3 DNA: TGCAGTGCTAGAGATGACTTCGTAGAGACCCAGTACTTC

V gene: TRBV5-1
D gene: .
J gene: TRBJ2-3
clone size: .
CDR3 length: 14
CDR3 protein: CASSASRGTDTQYF
CDR3 DNA: TGCGCCAGTAGCGCTTCCCGGGGCACAGATACGCAGTATTTT

V gene: TRBV9
D gene: .
J gene: TRBJ1-3
clone size: .
CDR3 length: 13
CDR3 protein: CASSVSPGNTIYF
CDR3 DNA: TGTGCCAGCAGCGTTTCCCCTGGAAACACCATATATTTT

V gene: TRBV20-1
D gene: .
J gene: TRBJ2-7
clone size: few
CDR3 length: 15
CDR3 protein: CSARVDTGGSAEQYF
CDR3 DNA: TGCAGTGCTAGAGTTGATACCGGGGGTTCGGCCGAGCAGTACTTC

V gene: TRBV5-1
D gene: .
J gene: TRBJ1-6
clone size: .
CDR3 length: 15
CDR3 protein: CASSLAGYGNSPLHF
CDR3 DNA: TGCGCCAGCAGCTTGGCGGGGTACGGCAATTCACCCCTCCACTTT

V gene: TRBV10-3
D gene: .
J gene: TRBJ1-5
clone size: few
CDR3 length: 11
CDR3 protein: CAISEGTSQHF
CDR3 DNA: TGTGCCATCAGTGAGGGGACGTCCCAGCATTTT

V gene: TRBV5-1
D gene: .
J gene: TRBJ1-1
clone size: .
CDR3 length: 13
CDR3 protein: CASSLETNTEAFF
CDR3 DNA: TGCGCCAGCAGCTTGGAGACGAACACTGAAGCTTTCTTT

V gene: TRBV29-1
D gene: .
J gene: TRBJ1-2
clone size: once
CDR3 length: 12
CDR3 protein: CSPWTETYGYTF
CDR3 DNA: TGCAGCCCATGGACAGAGACCTATGGCTACACCTTC

V gene: TRBV7-2
D gene: .
J gene: TRBJ1-6
clone size: .
CDR3 length: 14
CDR3 protein: CASSLGTVNSPLHF
CDR3 DNA: TGTGCCAGCAGCTTAGGGACAGTTAATTCACCCCTCCACTTT

V gene: TRBV13
D gene: .
J gene: TRBJ2-4
clone size: many
CDR3 length: 13
CDR3 protein: CASSYVAKNIQYF
CDR3 DNA: TGTGCCAGCAGCTACGTGGCCAAAAACATTCAGTACTTC

V gene: TRBV7-3
D gene: .
J gene: TRBJ2-5
clone size: .
CDR3 length: 14
CDR3 protein: CASSLVDSQETQYF
CDR3 DNA: TGTGCCAGCAGCTTGGTGGACAGCCAAGAGACCCAGTACTTC

V gene: TRBV20-1
D gene: .
J gene: TRBJ1-2
clone size: .
CDR3 length: 14
CDR3 protein: CSARDISVGYGYTF
CDR3 DNA: TGCAGTGCTAGAGATATATCGGTTGGCTATGGCTACACCTTC

V gene: TRBV2
D gene: TRBD2
J gene: TRBJ2-7
clone size: .
CDR3 length: 17
CDR3 protein: CASSVELAGGQSYERYF
CDR3 DNA: TGTGCCAGCAGTGTGGAGTTAGCGGGGGGCCAATCCTACGAGCGGTACTTC

V gene: TRBV15
D gene: TRBD1
J gene: TRBJ1-6
clone size: once
CDR3 length: 14
CDR3 protein: CATSPGTVNSPLHF
CDR3 DNA: TGTGCCACCAGCCCAGGGACAGTAAATTCACCCCTCCACTTT

V gene: TRBV20-1
D gene: .
J gene: TRBJ2-1
clone size: .
CDR3 length: 10
CDR3 protein: CSVWRNEQFF
CDR3 DNA: TGCAGTGTTTGGAGAAATGAGCAGTTCTTC